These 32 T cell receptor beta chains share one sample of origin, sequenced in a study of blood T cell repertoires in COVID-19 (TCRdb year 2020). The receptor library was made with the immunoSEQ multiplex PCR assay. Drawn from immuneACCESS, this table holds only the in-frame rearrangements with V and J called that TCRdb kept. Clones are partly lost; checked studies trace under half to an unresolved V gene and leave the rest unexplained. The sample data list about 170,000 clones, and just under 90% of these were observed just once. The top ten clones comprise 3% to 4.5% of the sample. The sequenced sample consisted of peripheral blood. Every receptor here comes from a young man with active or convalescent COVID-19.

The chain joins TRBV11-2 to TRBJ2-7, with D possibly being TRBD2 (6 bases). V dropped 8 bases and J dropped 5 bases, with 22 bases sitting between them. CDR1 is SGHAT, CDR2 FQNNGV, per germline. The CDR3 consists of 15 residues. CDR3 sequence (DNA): TGTGCCAGCGACGGCTGGGACTCGGAGAGGAACGAGCAGTACTTC. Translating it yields CASDGWDSERNEQYF.

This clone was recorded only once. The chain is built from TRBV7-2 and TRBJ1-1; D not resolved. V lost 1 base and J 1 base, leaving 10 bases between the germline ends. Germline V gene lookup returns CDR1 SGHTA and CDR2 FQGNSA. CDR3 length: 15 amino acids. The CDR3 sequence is CASSLGPGANTEAFF. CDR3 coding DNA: TGTGCCAGCAGCTTAGGGCCGGGAGCGAACACTGAAGCTTTCTTT.

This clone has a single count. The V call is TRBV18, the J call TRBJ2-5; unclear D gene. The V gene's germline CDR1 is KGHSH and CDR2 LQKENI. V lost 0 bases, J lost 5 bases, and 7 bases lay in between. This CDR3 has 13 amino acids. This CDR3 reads CASSPPFFETQYF. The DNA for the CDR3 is TGTGCCAGCTCACCACCGTTCTTTGAGACCCAGTACTTC.

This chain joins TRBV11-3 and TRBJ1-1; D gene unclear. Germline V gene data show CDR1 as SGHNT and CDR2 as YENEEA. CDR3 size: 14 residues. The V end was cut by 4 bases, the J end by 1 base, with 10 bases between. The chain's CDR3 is CASSSEARNTEAFF. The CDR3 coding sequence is TGTGCCAGCAGCTCCGAAGCTCGGAACACTGAAGCTTTCTTT. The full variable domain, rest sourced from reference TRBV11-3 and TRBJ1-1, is EAGVVQSPRYKIIEKKQPVAFWCNPISGHNTLYWYLQNLGQGPELLIRYENEEAVDDSQLPKDRFSAERLKGVDSTLKIQPAELGDSAVYLCASSSEARNTEAFFGQGTRLTVV.

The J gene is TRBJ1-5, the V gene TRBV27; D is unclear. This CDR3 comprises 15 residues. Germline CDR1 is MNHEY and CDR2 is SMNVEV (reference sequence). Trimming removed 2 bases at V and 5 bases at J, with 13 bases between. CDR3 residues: CASSLSIGGYQPQHF. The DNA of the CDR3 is TGTGCCAGCAGTTTAAGTATTGGAGGGTATCAGCCCCAGCATTTT.

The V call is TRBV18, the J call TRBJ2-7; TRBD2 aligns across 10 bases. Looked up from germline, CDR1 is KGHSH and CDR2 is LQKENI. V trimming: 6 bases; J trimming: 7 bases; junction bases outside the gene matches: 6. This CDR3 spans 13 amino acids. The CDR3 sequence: CASSLAGEGEQYF. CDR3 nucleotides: TGTGCCAGCTCGCTAGCGGGAGAAGGGGAGCAGTACTTC.

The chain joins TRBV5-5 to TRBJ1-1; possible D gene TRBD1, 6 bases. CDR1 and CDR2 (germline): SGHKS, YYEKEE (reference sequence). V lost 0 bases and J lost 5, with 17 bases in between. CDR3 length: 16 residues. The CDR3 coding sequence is TGTGCCAGCAGCTTGGTTATGGGGGGGCTTCTAACTGAAGCTTTCTTT. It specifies CASSLVMGGLLTEAFF.

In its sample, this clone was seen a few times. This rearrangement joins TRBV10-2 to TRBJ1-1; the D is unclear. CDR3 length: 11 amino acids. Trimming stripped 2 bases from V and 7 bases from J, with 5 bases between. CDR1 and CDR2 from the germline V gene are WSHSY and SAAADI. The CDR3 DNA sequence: TGCGCCAGCAGTGAGGGAGTTGAAGCTTTCTTT. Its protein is CASSEGVEAFF.

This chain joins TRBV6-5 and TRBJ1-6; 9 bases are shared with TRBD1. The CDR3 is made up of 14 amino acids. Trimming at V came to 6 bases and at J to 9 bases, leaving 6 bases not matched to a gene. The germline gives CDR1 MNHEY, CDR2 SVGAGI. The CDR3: CASRSGQGGSPLHF. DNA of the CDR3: TGTGCCAGCAGGTCGGGACAGGGTGGTTCACCCCTCCACTTT.

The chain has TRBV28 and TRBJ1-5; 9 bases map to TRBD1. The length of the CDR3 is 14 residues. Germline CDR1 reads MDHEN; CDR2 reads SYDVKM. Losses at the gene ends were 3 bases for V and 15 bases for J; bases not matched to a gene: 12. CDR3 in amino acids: CASSFGDRVTTGHF. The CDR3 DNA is TGTGCCAGCAGTTTCGGGGACAGGGTTACAACCGGGCATTTT.

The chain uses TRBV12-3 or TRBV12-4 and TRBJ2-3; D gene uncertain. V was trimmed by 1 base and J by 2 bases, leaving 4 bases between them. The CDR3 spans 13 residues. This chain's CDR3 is CASSLGATDTQYF. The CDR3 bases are TGTGCCAGCAGTTTAGGGGCCACAGATACGCAGTATTTT.

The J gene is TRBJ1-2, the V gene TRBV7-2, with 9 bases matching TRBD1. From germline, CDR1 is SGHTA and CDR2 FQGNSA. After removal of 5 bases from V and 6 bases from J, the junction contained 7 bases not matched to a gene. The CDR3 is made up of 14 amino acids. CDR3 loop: CASSTGQGNNGYTF. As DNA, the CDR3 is TGTGCCAGCAGCACAGGACAGGGGAACAATGGCTACACCTTC.

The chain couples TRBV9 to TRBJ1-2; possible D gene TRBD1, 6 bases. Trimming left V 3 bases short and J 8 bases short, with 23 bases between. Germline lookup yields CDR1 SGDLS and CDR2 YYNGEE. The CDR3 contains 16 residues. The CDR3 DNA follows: TGTGCCAGCAGCGCGAGGGGGAGTTTCGCTGGGGAAGGCTACACCTTC. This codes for CASSARGSFAGEGYTF.

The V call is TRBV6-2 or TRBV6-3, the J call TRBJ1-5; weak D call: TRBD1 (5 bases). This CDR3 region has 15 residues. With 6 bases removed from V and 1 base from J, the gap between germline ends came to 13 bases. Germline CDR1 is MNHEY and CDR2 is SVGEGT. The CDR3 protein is CASSRQGRSNQPQHF. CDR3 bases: TGTGCCAGCAGCCGGCAGGGTCGGAGCAATCAGCCCCAGCATTTT.

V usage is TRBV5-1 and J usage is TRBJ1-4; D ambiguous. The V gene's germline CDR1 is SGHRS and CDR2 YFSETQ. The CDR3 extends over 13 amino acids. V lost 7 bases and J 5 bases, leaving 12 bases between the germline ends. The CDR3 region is CASSSRPNEKLFF. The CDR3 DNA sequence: TGCGCCAGCTCGTCGCGGCCGAATGAAAAACTGTTTTTT.

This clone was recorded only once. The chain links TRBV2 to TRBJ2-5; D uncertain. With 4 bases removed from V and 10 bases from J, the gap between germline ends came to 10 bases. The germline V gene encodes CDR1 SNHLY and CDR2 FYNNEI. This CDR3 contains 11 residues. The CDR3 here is CASSVEEDQYF. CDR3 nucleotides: TGTGCCAGCAGTGTCGAAGAGGACCAGTACTTC.

The CDR3, as DNA: TGTGCCAGCAGTGTCACTAGTTTTGCAGATACGCAGTATTTT. It is translated as CASSVTSFADTQYF. The chain employs TRBV6-4 and TRBJ2-3, with a weak D call TRBD2 (5 bases). V was shortened by 4 bases and J by 4 bases, with 12 bases between the two germline ends. The CDR3 runs to 14 residues. Looked up from germline, CDR1 is MRHNA and CDR2 is SNTAGT.

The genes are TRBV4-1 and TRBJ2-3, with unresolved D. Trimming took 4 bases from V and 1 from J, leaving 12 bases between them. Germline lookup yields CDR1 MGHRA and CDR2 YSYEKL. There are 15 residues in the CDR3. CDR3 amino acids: CASSRVTEGTDTQYF. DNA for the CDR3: TGCGCCAGCAGCCGAGTGACCGAGGGCACAGATACGCAGTATTTT.

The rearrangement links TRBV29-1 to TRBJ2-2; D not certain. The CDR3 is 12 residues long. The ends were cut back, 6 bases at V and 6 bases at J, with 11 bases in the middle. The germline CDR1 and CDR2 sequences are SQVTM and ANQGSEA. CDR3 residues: CSVQSGSGELFF. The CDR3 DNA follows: TGCAGCGTACAGTCAGGTTCCGGGGAGCTGTTTTTT.

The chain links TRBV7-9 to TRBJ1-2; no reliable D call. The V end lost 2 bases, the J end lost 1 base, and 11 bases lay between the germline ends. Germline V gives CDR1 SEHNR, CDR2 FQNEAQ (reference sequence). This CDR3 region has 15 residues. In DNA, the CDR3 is TGTGCCAGCAGCTTAACAAACAGCCGTAACTATGGCTACACCTTC. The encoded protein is CASSLTNSRNYGYTF.

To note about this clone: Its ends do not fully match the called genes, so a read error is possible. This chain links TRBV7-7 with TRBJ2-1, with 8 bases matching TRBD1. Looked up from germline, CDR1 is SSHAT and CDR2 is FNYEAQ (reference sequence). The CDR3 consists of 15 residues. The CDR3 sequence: CASSLDREHYNEQFF. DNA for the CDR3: TGTGCTAGCAGCTTGGACAGGGAGCATTACAATGAGCAGTTCTTC.

This CDR3 reads CASSFAPYNEQFF. CDR3 bases: TGTGCCAGCAGTTTTGCGCCCTACAATGAGCAGTTCTTC. The chain recombines TRBV28 with TRBJ2-1, with D unclear. Germline V lookup: CDR1 MDHEN, CDR2 SYDVKM. Between the trimmed V and J ends, which lost 3 bases and 2 bases, there was a span of 5 bases. This CDR3 comprises 13 residues.

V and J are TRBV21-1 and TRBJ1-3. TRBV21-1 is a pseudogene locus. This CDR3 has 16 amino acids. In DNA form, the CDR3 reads TGTGCCAGCAGCAAAGCAGGGAGTTACTCTGGAAACACCATATATTTT. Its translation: CASSKAGSYSGNTIYF.

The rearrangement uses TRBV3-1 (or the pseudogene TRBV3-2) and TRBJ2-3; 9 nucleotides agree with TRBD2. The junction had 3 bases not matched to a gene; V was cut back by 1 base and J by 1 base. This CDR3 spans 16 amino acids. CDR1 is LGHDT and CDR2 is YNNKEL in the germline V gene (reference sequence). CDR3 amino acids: CASSQAIAGGTDTQYF. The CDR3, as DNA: TGTGCCAGCAGCCAAGCGATAGCGGGGGGCACAGATACGCAGTATTTT.

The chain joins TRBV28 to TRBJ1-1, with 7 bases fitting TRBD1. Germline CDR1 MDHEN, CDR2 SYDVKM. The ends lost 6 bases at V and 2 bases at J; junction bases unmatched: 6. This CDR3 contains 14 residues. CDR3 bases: TGTGCCAGCAGGCAGACAGGGATTAACACTGAAGCTTTCTTT. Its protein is CASRQTGINTEAFF. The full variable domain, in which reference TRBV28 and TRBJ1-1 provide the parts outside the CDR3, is DVKVTQSSRYLVKRTGEKVFLECVQDMDHENMFWYRQDPGLGLRLIYFSYDVKMKEKGDIPEGYSVSREKKERFSLILESASTNQTSMYLCASRQTGINTEAFFGQGTRLTVV.

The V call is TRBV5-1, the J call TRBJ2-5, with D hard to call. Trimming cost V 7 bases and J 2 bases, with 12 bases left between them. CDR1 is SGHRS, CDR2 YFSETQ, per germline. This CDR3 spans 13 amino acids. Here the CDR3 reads CASSPQVQETQYF. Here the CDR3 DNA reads TGCGCCAGCTCTCCCCAGGTACAAGAGACCCAGTACTTC.

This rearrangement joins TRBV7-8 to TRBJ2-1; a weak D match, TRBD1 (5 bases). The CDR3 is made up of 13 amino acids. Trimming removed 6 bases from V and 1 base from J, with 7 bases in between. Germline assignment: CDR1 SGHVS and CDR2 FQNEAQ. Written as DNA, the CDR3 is TGTGCCAGCAGGAGGACATCCTACAATGAGCAGTTCTTC. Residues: CASRRTSYNEQFF.

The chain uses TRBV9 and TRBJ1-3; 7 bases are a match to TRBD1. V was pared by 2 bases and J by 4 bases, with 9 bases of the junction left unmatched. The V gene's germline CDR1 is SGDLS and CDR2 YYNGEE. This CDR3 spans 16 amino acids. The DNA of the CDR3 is TGTGCCAGCAGCGTTACTTACGGGACAGAAGGAAACACCATATATTTT. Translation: CASSVTYGTEGNTIYF.

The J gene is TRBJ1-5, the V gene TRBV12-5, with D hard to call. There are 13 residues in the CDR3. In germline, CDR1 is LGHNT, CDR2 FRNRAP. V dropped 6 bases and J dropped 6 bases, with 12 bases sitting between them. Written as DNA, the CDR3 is TGTGCTAGTGGAAGAGGGCTCGGTCAGCCCCAGCATTTT. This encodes CASGRGLGQPQHF. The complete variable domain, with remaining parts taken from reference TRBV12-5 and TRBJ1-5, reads DARVTQTPRHKVTEMGQEVTMRCQPILGHNTVFWYRQTMMQGLELLAYFRNRAPLDDSGMPKDRFSAEMPDATLATLKIQPSEPRDSAVYFCASGRGLGQPQHFGDGTRLSIL.

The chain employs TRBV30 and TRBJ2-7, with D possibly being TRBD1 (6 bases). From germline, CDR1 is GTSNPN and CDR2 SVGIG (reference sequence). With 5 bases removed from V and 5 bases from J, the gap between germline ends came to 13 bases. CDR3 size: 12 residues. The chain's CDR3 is CAWGNRVHEQYF. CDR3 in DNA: TGTGCCTGGGGGAACAGGGTCCACGAGCAGTACTTC.

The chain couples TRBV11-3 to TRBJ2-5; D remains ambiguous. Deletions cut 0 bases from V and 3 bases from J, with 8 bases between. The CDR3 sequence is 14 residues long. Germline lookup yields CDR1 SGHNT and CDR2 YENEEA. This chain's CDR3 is CASSLDHTEETQYF. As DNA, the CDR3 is TGTGCCAGCAGCTTAGATCATACGGAAGAGACCCAGTACTTC.

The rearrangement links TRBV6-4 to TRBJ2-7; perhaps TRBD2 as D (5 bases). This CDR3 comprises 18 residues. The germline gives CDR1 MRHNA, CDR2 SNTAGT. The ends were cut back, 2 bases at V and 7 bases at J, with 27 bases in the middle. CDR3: CASSDESSGLSKAWEQYF. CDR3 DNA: TGTGCCAGCAGTGACGAGTCGAGTGGACTTTCCAAGGCTTGGGAGCAGTACTTC.